The clone carrying this T cell receptor (beta chain) was counted between two and nine times. A much larger clone sits a single nucleotide away, making a read error possible. Amplified TCR beta CDR3 regions derived from RNA transcripts. During a first-round RT-PCR of the TCR CDR3, the HTBI primer set was used. A single record per CDR3 protein comes from TCRdb applying MiXCR to the multiplex PCR reads. This repertoire shows about 840,000 distinct CDR3 sequences, over 35% found once; its top ten account for approximately 10%. CDR3 length: 12 residues. The trim removed 5 bases at V and 5 bases at J, leaving 3 bases unmatched. Per the germline V gene, CDR1 is SGHAT and CDR2 is FQDESV (reference sequence). The study enrolled patients aged 18 to 65 with newly diagnosed hyperthyroidism of under 2 months' duration. Exclusion followed for patients with uncontrolled infection, other autoimmune disease, pregnancy or lactation.

These data belong to a study of T cells in Graves' hyperthyroidism and ophthalmopathy. Turning to the study itself: Blood was drawn when the patient was first diagnosed and still untreated.

The receptor's source is a man aged 18 to 29 with Graves' hyperthyroidism. The chain combines TRBV11-1 with TRBJ2-7, with 7 bases fitting TRBD1. Sequenced: blood. The CDR3 region has the DNA TGTGCCAGCAGCATAGACAGGGACGAGCAGTACTTC. Protein: CASSIDRDEQYF.